This is a list of T cell receptor beta chains from one sample in a study of blood T cells in healthy people across ages. From the 5' RACE reads, TCRdb called clonotypes with MiXCR, one entry per CDR3 protein. The sample lists roughly 800,000 distinct CDR3 sequences, roughly 64% seen once, with over 20% in the top ten. The sequencing input was blood. All receptors derive from a man aged 30-40 years in good health. The CDR3 runs from the conserved cysteine through the conserved F or W. The D gene is left open where the match is weak. Clone size appears in some rows only: once, few, many, or a class for an expanded clone.

J: TRBJ2-6; D: .; V: TRBV11-2; size: .; DNA: TGTGCCAGCAGCTTAAGGGCCAGAGTCTCTGGGGCCAACGTCCTGACTTTC; CDR3: CASSLRARVSGANVLTF
J: TRBJ1-2; D: .; V: TRBV6-6; size: few; DNA: TGTGCCAGCTTCGGGCAGGCCCCTTATGGCTACACCTTC; CDR3: CASFGQAPYGYTF
J: TRBJ2-1; D: TRBD2; V: TRBV27; size: .; DNA: TGTGCCAGCTGGCAACTAGCGGGGGGCGACAGTGAGCAGTTCTTC; CDR3: CASWQLAGGDSEQFF
J: TRBJ2-3; D: .; V: TRBV7-2; size: .; DNA: TGTGCCAGCAACCTTTTAGCAGCTACAGATACGCAGTATTTT; CDR3: CASNLLAATDTQYF
J: TRBJ2-1; D: .; V: TRBV7-2; size: .; DNA: TGTGCCAGCAGTTTCCTTAACAATGAGCAGTTCTTC; CDR3: CASSFLNNEQFF
J: TRBJ2-7; D: .; V: TRBV20-1; size: .; DNA: TGCAGTGCTAGAGATGGAGGCGCGGCCTACGAGCAGTACTTC; CDR3: CSARDGGAAYEQYF
J: TRBJ2-3; D: TRBD1; V: TRBV20-1; size: .; DNA: TGCAGTGCTATCCAGACAGGGCTTAGCACAGATACGCAGTATTTT; CDR3: CSAIQTGLSTDTQYF
J: TRBJ2-3; D: TRBD2; V: TRBV20-1; size: .; DNA: TGCAGTGCTAGCCAAGCGGGGTATGATACGCAGTATTTT; CDR3: CSASQAGYDTQYF
J: TRBJ1-6; D: .; V: TRBV7-2; size: few; DNA: TGTGCCAGCAGCTTAGACTGGGATAATTCACCCCTCCACTTT; CDR3: CASSLDWDNSPLHF
J: TRBJ2-7; D: TRBD1; V: TRBV5-1; size: .; DNA: TGCGCCAGCAGCTCCCCCGGGACAGGGATCAGCTCCTACGAGCAGTACTTC; CDR3: CASSSPGTGISSYEQYF
J: TRBJ1-2; D: .; V: TRBV29-1; size: .; DNA: TGCAGCGTCGCTGGTCAGGGAGGCTACACCTTC; CDR3: CSVAGQGGYTF
J: TRBJ2-1; D: .; V: TRBV28; size: .; DNA: TGTGCCAGCAGTGGGTGGGGGGGGGCTAGGAATGAGCAGTTCTTC; CDR3: CASSGWGGARNEQFF
J: TRBJ2-1; D: TRBD2; V: TRBV29-1; size: .; DNA: TGCAGCGTTGAAGATAGCGGGAAGGAGAATGAGCAGTTCTTC; CDR3: CSVEDSGKENEQFF
J: TRBJ2-1; D: TRBD1; V: TRBV29-1; size: .; DNA: TGCAGCGGCCTGGACAGGGGCAATGAGCAGTTCTTC; CDR3: CSGLDRGNEQFF